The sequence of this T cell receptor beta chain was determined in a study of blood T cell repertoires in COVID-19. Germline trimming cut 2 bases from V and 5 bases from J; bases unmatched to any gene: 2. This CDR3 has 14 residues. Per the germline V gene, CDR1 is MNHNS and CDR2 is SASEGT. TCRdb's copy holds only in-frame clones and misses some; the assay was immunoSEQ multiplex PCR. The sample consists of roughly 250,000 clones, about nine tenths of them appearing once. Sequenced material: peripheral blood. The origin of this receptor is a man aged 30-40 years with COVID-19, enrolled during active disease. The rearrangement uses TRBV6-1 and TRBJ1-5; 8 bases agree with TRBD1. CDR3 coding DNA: TGTGCCAGCAGTGAACAGGGGGCATATCAGCCCCAGCATTTT. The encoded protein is CASSEQGAYQPQHF.